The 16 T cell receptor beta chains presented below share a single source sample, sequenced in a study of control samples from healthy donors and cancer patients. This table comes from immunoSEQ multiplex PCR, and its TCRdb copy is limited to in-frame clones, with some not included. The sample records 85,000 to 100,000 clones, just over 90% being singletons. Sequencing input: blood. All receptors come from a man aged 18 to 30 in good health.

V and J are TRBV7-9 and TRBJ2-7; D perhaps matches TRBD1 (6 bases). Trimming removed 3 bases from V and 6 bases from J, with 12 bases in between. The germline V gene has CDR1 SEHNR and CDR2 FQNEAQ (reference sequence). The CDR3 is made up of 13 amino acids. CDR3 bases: TGTGCCAGCAGCTTTGGGGGCAAAGGCGAGCAGTACTTC. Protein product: CASSFGGKGEQYF.

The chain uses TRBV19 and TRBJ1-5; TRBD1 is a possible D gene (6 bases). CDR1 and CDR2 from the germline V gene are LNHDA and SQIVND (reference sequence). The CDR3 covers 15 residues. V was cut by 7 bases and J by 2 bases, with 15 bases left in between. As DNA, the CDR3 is TGTGCCAGTACCCTACAGAGGACAGGCAATCAGCCCCAGCATTTT. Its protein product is CASTLQRTGNQPQHF. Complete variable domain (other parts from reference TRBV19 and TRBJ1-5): DGGITQSPKYLFRKEGQNVTLSCEQNLNHDAMYWYRQDPGQGLRLIYYSQIVNDFQKGDIAEGYSVSREKKESFPLTVTSAQKNPTAFYLCASTLQRTGNQPQHFGDGTRLSIL.

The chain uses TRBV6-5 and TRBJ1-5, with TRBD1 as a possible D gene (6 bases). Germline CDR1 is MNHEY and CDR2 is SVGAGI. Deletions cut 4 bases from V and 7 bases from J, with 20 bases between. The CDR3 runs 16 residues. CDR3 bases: TGTGCCAGCAGTTCCCAGTCTGGAGGGGGTAGGCAGCCCCAGCATTTT. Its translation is CASSSQSGGGRQPQHF.

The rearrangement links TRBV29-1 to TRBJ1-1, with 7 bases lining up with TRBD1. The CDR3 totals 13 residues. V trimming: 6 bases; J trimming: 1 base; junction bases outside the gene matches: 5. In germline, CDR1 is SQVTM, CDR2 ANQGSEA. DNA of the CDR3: TGCAGCGTCACAGGGGTTCCGAACACTGAAGCTTTCTTT. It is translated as CSVTGVPNTEAFF.

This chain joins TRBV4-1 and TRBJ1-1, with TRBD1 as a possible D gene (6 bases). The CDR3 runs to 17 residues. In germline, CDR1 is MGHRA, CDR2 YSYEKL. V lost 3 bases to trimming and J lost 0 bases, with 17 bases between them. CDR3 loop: CASSHLKGQSLNTEAFF. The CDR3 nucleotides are TGCGCCAGCAGCCATTTGAAAGGACAGTCCCTGAACACTGAAGCTTTCTTT.

The DNA of the CDR3 is TGTGCCAGTAGTATAGGTCGGGGGGCCCAAGAGACCCAGTACTTC. It translates to CASSIGRGAQETQYF. The chain has TRBV19 and TRBJ2-5; D possibly corresponds to TRBD2 (7 bases). Trimming left V 1 base short and J 1 base short, with 10 bases between. This CDR3 region has 15 residues. The germline CDR1 and CDR2 sequences are LNHDA and SQIVND (reference sequence).

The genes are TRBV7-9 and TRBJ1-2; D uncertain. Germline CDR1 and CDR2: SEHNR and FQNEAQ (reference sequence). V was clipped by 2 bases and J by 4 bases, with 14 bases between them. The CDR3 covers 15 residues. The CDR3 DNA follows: TGTGCCAGCAGCTTAAGTGGAACCCAACGCTATGGCTACACCTTC. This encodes CASSLSGTQRYGYTF. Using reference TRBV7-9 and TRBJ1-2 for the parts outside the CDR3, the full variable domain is DTGVSQNPRHKITKRGQNVTFRCDPISEHNRLYWYRQTLGQGPEFLTYFQNEAQLEKSRLLSDRFSAERPKGSFSTLEIQRTEQGDSAMYLCASSLSGTQRYGYTFGSGTRLTVV.

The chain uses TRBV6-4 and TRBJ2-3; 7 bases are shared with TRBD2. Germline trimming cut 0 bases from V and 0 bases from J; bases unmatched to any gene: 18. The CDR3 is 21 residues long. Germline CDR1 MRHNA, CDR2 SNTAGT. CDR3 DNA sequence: TGTGCCAGCAGTGACTCCAGGCTAGCGGATAACGGATTACCTAGCACAGATACGCAGTATTTT. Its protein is CASSDSRLADNGLPSTDTQYF.

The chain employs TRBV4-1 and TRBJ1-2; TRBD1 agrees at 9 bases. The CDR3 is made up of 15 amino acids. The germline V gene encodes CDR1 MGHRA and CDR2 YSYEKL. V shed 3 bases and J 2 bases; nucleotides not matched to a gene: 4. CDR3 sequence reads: CASSHRDRENYGYTF. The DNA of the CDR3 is TGCGCCAGCAGCCACCGGGACAGGGAAAACTATGGCTACACCTTC.

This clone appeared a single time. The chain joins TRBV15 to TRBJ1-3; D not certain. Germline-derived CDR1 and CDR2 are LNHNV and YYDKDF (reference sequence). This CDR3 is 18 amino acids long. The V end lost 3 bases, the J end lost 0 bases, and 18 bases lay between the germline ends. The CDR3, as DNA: TGTGCCACCAGCAGGGGAGAAAGGAGGACGTACTCTGGAAACACCATATATTTT. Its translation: CATSRGERRTYSGNTIYF.

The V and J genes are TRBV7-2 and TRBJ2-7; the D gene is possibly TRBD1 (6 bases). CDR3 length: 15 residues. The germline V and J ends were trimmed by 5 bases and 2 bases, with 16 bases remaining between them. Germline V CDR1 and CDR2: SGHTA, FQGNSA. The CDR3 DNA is TGTGCCAGCAGCGTGGACAGAATTCTTACCTACGAGCAGTACTTC. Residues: CASSVDRILTYEQYF.

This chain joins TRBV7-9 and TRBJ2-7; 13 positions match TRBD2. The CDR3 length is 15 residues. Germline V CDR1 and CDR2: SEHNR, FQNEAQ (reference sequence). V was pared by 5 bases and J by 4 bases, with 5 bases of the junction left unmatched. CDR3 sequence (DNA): TGTGCCAGCAGCGAACAGGGACTAGCGGGGTACGAGCAGTACTTC. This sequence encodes CASSEQGLAGYEQYF. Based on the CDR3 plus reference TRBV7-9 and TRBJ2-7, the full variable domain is DTGVSQNPRHKITKRGQNVTFRCDPISEHNRLYWYRQTLGQGPEFLTYFQNEAQLEKSRLLSDRFSAERPKGSFSTLEIQRTEQGDSAMYLCASSEQGLAGYEQYFGPGTRLTVT.

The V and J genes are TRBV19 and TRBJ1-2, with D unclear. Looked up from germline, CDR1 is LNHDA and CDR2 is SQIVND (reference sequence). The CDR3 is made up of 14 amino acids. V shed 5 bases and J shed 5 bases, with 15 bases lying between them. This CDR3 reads CASSSPTPPYGYTF. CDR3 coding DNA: TGTGCCAGTAGTTCGCCGACACCCCCGTATGGCTACACCTTC.

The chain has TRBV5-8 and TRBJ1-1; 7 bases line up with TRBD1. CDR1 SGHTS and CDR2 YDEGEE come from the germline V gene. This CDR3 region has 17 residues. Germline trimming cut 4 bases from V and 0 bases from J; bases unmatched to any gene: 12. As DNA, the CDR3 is TGTGCCAGCAGCGAACCTGACAGGGTCGGTATGAACACTGAAGCTTTCTTT. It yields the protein CASSEPDRVGMNTEAFF.

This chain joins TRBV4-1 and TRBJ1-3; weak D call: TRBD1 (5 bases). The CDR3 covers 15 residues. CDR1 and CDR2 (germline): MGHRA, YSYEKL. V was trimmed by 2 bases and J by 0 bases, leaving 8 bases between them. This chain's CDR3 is CASSQTGRSGNTIYF. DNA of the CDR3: TGCGCCAGCAGCCAAACAGGTCGCTCTGGAAACACCATATATTTT.

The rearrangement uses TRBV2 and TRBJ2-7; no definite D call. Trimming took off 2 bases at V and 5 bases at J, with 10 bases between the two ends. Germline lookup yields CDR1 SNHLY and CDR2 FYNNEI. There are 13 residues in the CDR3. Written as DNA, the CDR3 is TGTGCCAGCAGTGAACGGTGGGCGGACGAGCAGTACTTC. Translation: CASSERWADEQYF.